Listed here are 14 T cell receptor beta chains from one sample, sequenced in a study of T cell responses to AZD1222 COVID-19 vaccine. This table comes from immunoSEQ multiplex PCR, and its TCRdb copy is limited to in-frame clones, with some not included. The table records roughly 100,000 clones, over 80% of them present only once. The starting material was peripheral blood, obtained on day 0 of AZD1222 vaccination. These receptors were taken from an adult in good health.

This rearrangement joins TRBV4-1 to TRBJ2-7; 9 nucleotides agree with TRBD1. The length of the CDR3 is 14 residues. Germline-derived CDR1 and CDR2 are MGHRA and YSYEKL. V was clipped by 4 bases and J by 3 bases; unmatched bases: 4. This CDR3 is CASSLRTGDYEQYF. The CDR3 nucleotides are TGCGCCAGCAGCCTCAGGACAGGGGACTACGAGCAGTACTTC.

DNA for the CDR3: TGTGCCAGCAGCCAAGGCCGCAATCAGCCCCAGCATTTT. The encoded protein is CASSQGRNQPQHF. The gene calls are TRBV14 and TRBJ1-5; D call uncertain. The V end was cut by 1 base, the J end by 2 bases, with 3 bases between. The CDR3 covers 13 residues. Per the germline V gene, CDR1 is SGHDN and CDR2 is FVKESK.

The rearrangement uses TRBV13 and TRBJ2-7; perhaps D is TRBD1 or TRBD2 (5 bases each). V lost 6 bases and J 4 bases, leaving 22 bases between the germline ends. Germline CDR1 and CDR2: PRHDT and FYEKMQ (reference sequence). The CDR3 totals 16 residues. The CDR3 bases are TGTGCCAGCAGAAGGGGCCTCTTTCCTCGGGATTACGAGCAGTACTTC. It is translated as CASRRGLFPRDYEQYF.

A note on this clone: This sample includes further DNA sequences coding for the same CDR3. The chain links TRBV5-4 to TRBJ1-1; weak D call: TRBD1 (6 bases). This CDR3 spans 15 amino acids. Trimming pared 0 bases from V and 4 bases from J, leaving 13 bases between. Germline CDR1 SGHNT, CDR2 YYREEE (reference sequence). The CDR3 sequence is CASSLEGGLGTEAFF. In nucleotides, the CDR3 is TGTGCCAGCAGCTTGGAGGGGGGACTGGGCACTGAAGCTTTCTTT.

J is TRBJ2-7 and V is TRBV4-3; 8 bases line up with TRBD2. J lost 5 bases, V lost 0 bases, and 9 bases had no gene match. Germline loops: CDR1 LGHNA, CDR2 YSLEER. This CDR3 has 16 amino acids. CDR3 nucleotide sequence: TGCGCCAGCAGCCAAGACCTGGGCGGGGGGAGCGACGAGCAGTACTTC. Translated: CASSQDLGGGSDEQYF.

This chain joins TRBV9 and TRBJ2-3; the D gene could be TRBD1 or TRBD2 (6 bases each). The CDR3 is 16 amino acids. V was shortened by 0 bases and J by 0 bases, with 11 bases between the two germline ends. CDR1 and CDR2 (germline): SGDLS, YYNGEE. CDR3 in DNA: TGTGCCAGCAGCGTAGCGGGGGCTGTGAGCACAGATACGCAGTATTTT. It translates to CASSVAGAVSTDTQYF.

The chain links TRBV5-1 to TRBJ1-4; no reliable D call. The CDR3 is made up of 15 amino acids. The germline V and J ends were trimmed by 0 bases and 8 bases, with 14 bases remaining between them. CDR1 and CDR2 (germline): SGHRS, YFSETQ. CDR3 region: CASSLVRTGEEKLFF. CDR3 DNA: TGCGCCAGCAGCTTGGTCCGGACTGGAGAGGAAAAACTGTTTTTT.

This clone appeared a single time. The chain joins TRBV4-1 to TRBJ2-7; D might be TRBD2 (6 bases). Germline V gene data show CDR1 as MGHRA and CDR2 as YSYEKL. Trimming removed 4 bases at V and 9 bases at J, with 16 bases between. The CDR3 covers 13 residues. The CDR3 loop is CASSLPVGTRQYF. The CDR3 DNA reads as TGCGCCAGCAGCCTCCCGGTGGGGACTCGGCAGTACTTC.

The V gene is TRBV27, the J gene TRBJ2-1; a possible D gene is TRBD1 (7 bases). The V gene lost 2 bases and the J gene lost 8 bases, with 19 bases spanning the gap. Looked up from germline, CDR1 is MNHEY and CDR2 is SMNVEV (reference sequence). The CDR3 sequence is 16 residues long. CDR3 sequence: CASSLGGTAGSDEQFF. CDR3 DNA: TGTGCCAGCAGTTTAGGAGGGACAGCTGGAAGCGATGAGCAGTTCTTC.

This chain uses TRBV4-3 with TRBJ2-2, with 7 bases matching TRBD1. The CDR3 runs to 16 residues. The V gene end was trimmed by 3 bases and the J gene end by 6 bases; junction bases not matched to a gene: 10. Germline CDR1 reads LGHNA; CDR2 reads YSLEER. The CDR3 loop reads CASSQHGTAGAGELFF. DNA of the CDR3: TGCGCCAGCAGCCAGCACGGGACAGCAGGGGCCGGGGAGCTGTTTTTT.

V usage is TRBV4-2 and J usage is TRBJ2-2; D is undetermined. In germline, CDR1 is LGHNA, CDR2 YNFKEQ. CDR3 length: 16 amino acids. V was pared by 4 bases and J by 4 bases, with 16 bases between. As DNA, the CDR3 is TGTGCCAGCAGCCCGGAGTCTCTTTTAACCACCGGGGAGCTGTTTTTT. Amino acids: CASSPESLLTTGELFF.

The chain combines TRBV7-2 with TRBJ1-2, with D tentatively TRBD1 (5 bases). V lost 3 bases to trimming and J lost 5 bases, with 7 bases between them. Germline V gene sequence: CDR1 SGHTA, CDR2 FQGNSA. The CDR3 has 12 residues. CDR3 sequence: CASSFGGYGYTF. CDR3 bases: TGTGCCAGCAGCTTTGGGGGGTATGGCTACACCTTC.

The CDR3 loop is CASSEMGIYYEQYF. The CDR3 coding sequence is TGTGCCAGCAGTGAAATGGGTATCTACTACGAGCAGTACTTC. V usage is TRBV6-1 and J usage is TRBJ2-7; D call uncertain. Germline assignment: CDR1 MNHNS and CDR2 SASEGT. Trimming cost V 2 bases and J 3 bases, with 11 bases left between them. The CDR3 runs 14 residues.

V and J are TRBV7-9 and TRBJ2-2; perhaps TRBD1 as D (5 bases). Germline assignment: CDR1 SEHNR and CDR2 FQNEAQ (reference sequence). With 1 base removed from V and 7 bases from J, the gap between germline ends came to 10 bases. The CDR3 is made up of 14 amino acids. The CDR3 DNA reads as TGTGCCAGCAGCTTAGTCAGGGCCAACGGGGAGCTGTTTTTT. Translating gives CASSLVRANGELFF.